This T cell receptor (beta chain) was documented in a study of blood T cell repertoires in COVID-19. Profiling relied on immunoSEQ multiplex PCR, and the TCRdb table lists in-frame clones only, not all of them. The table lists around 290,000 clones, 80% to 95% of them singletons. Looked up from germline, CDR1 is SGHTA and CDR2 is FQGNSA. The CDR3 runs to 17 residues. V shed 2 bases and J 5 bases; nucleotides not matched to a gene: 9. The gene calls are TRBV7-2 and TRBJ2-2; 9 bases agree with TRBD2. The receptor's source is a woman younger than 45 with COVID-19, enrolled during active disease. What was sequenced was peripheral blood. The CDR3 nucleotides read TGTGCCAGCAGCTTATCTGGCGGGAGGGGTGCTACCGGGGAGCTGTTTTTT. Protein sequence: CASSLSGGRGATGELFF.